The sequence of this T cell receptor beta chain was determined in a study of CD8+ T cells in alopecia areata. Looking at the study overall: Treated patients were dosed with oral tofacitinib, taking 5 to 10 mg twice daily. The investigators scored severity in treated patients by the percentage of affected scalp area. Study-wide findings and caveats: Many expanded lesional clones stayed in scalp and blood while on tofacitinib.

Trimming took 6 bases from V and 6 from J; bases not matched to a gene: 6. Germline CDR1 reads ENHRY; CDR2 reads SYGVKD. The CDR3 loop spans 13 amino acids. This clone was found a few times. The antigen remains undetermined. Extracted RNA was reverse transcribed into cDNA, the sequencing template. Clones were read by immunoSEQ multiplex PCR, and TCRdb kept only the in-frame ones, dropping some. This table has 200,000 to 250,000 clones, around two fifths appearing once. Treatment specified: oral pan-JAK inhibitor, 5-10 mg twice daily. This chain joins TRBV10-3 and TRBJ2-3; 7 bases match TRBD2. The receptor's source is a human donor with alopecia areata. The sequencing used CD4+ T cells sorted from blood, collected between weeks 30 and 35, from a patient treated with tofacitinib. The CDR3 DNA sequence: TGTGCCATCAGGGGGACTACCTTGGATACGCAGTATTTT. As protein: CAIRGTTLDTQYF.